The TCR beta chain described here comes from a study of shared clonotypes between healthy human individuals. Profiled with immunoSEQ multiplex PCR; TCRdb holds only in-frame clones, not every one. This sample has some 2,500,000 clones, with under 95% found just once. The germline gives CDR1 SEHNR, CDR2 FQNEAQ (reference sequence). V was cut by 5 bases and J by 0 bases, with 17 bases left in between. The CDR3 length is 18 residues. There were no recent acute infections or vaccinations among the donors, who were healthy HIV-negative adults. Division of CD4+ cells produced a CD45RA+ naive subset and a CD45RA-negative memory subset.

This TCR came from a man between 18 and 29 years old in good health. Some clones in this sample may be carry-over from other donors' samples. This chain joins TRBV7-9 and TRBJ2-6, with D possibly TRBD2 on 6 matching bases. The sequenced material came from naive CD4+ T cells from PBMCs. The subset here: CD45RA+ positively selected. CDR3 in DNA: TGTGCCAGCAGCCTTCCTTACGGGAGCCTCTCTGGGGCCAACGTCCTGACTTTC. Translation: CASSLPYGSLSGANVLTF.